One sample yielded the 26 T cell receptor beta chains listed below, sequenced in a study of blood T cell repertoires in COVID-19. Assay used: immunoSEQ multiplex PCR; TCRdb lists only in-frame clones, some missing. The data show about 190,000 clones, over 75% seen once. What was sequenced was peripheral blood. The receptors shown here come from a woman between 40 and 50 years old who had recovered from COVID-19.

J is TRBJ1-4 and V is TRBV7-5; TRBD1, the table's D call, lacks a check against the DNA. TRBV7-5 is reported as a pseudogene. CDR3 size: 17 residues. CDR3 bases: TGTGTCAGAAGCTCAAGGACAGGGGCCACAACTAATGAAAAACTGTTTTTT. It encodes CVRSSRTGATTNEKLFF.

Here the CDR3 reads CASSQGGTSEYEQYF. The CDR3 nucleotides are TGTGCCAGCAGCCAAGGTGGGACTAGCGAATACGAGCAGTACTTC. The chain joins TRBV4-2 to TRBJ2-7; TRBD2 agrees at 10 bases. The CDR3 totals 15 residues. With V trimmed by 1 base and J by 4 bases, 4 bases remained unmatched. The germline gives CDR1 LGHNA, CDR2 YNFKEQ.

The chain recombines TRBV29-1 with TRBJ2-1, with no clear D. Germline values: CDR1 SQVTM, CDR2 ANQGSEA. The V end lost 7 bases, the J end lost 10 bases, and 14 bases lay between the germline ends. This CDR3 comprises 11 residues. The CDR3 sequence is CSANEVEEQFF. CDR3 nucleotide sequence: TGCAGCGCTAATGAGGTAGAGGAGCAGTTCTTC.

This chain links TRBV5-4 with TRBJ2-7; D gene uncertain. CDR3 length: 15 amino acids. The V end lost 0 bases, the J end lost 0 bases, and 10 bases lay between the germline ends. Germline V gene sequence: CDR1 SGHNT, CDR2 YYREEE (reference sequence). CDR3 residues: CASSLDPDSSYEQYF. CDR3 bases: TGTGCCAGCAGCTTGGATCCTGATAGCTCCTACGAGCAGTACTTC.

In its sample, this clone was seen once. The chain carries TRBV30 and TRBJ2-1, with D maybe TRBD2 (6 bases). The CDR3 has 12 amino acids. With 0 bases removed from V and 14 bases from J, the gap between germline ends came to 14 bases. Per germline, CDR1 GTSNPN and CDR2 SVGIG (reference sequence). CDR3 nucleotide sequence: TGTGCCTGGAGTGTAGTCGGAGGGGAGAAGTTCTTC. This gives the protein CAWSVVGGEKFF.

This chain uses TRBV5-5 with TRBJ1-5; D is possibly TRBD1 (5 bases). V lost 4 bases and J 4 bases, leaving 12 bases between the germline ends. The CDR3 runs 14 residues. CDR1 is SGHKS and CDR2 is YYEKEE in the germline V gene (reference sequence). CDR3 in amino acids: CASSALGANQPQHF. The CDR3 nucleotides read TGTGCCAGCAGCGCCCTAGGGGCAAATCAGCCCCAGCATTTT.

V usage is TRBV5-1 and J usage is TRBJ1-5; D not certain. CDR1 and CDR2 from the germline V gene are SGHRS and YFSETQ. This CDR3 spans 16 amino acids. The V gene lost 0 bases and the J gene lost 0 bases, with 10 bases spanning the gap. CDR3 loop: CASSLDGGNSNQPQHF. The CDR3 DNA reads as TGCGCCAGCAGCTTGGATGGAGGGAATAGCAATCAGCCCCAGCATTTT. Based on the CDR3 plus reference TRBV5-1 and TRBJ1-5, the full variable domain is KAGVTQTPRYLIKTRGQQVTLSCSPISGHRSVSWYQQTPGQGLQFLFEYFSETQRNKGNFPGRFSGRQFSNSRSEMNVSTLELGDSALYLCASSLDGGNSNQPQHFGDGTRLSIL.

V and J are TRBV15 and TRBJ2-4; tentative D call: TRBD1 (6 bases). V lost 0 bases and J 0 bases, leaving 24 bases between the germline ends. Looked up from germline, CDR1 is LNHNV and CDR2 is YYDKDF (reference sequence). The CDR3 is made up of 21 amino acids. In DNA form, the CDR3 reads TGTGCCACCAGCAGAGACTACCGGGACATAAAACTCAGCCTAGCCAAAAACATTCAGTACTTC. Its protein is CATSRDYRDIKLSLAKNIQYF.

The CDR3 bases are TGTGCCCTTAGTTCAACTAATGAAAAACTGTTTTTT. Protein sequence: CALSSTNEKLFF. The chain recombines TRBV2 with TRBJ1-4; D is ambiguous. V was pared by 11 bases and J by 0 bases, with 7 bases between. There are 12 residues in the CDR3. The germline gives CDR1 SNHLY, CDR2 FYNNEI.

The J gene is TRBJ1-1, the V gene TRBV7-8; TRBD1 matches at 7 bases. This CDR3 has 17 amino acids. Unmatched junction bases numbered 11, after V lost 4 bases and J lost 0 bases. CDR1 is SGHVS and CDR2 is FQNEAQ in the germline V gene. The CDR3 protein is CASSSRPPGQVNTEAFF. The DNA for the CDR3 is TGTGCCAGCAGCTCGCGACCACCCGGACAGGTGAACACTGAAGCTTTCTTT.

The chain recombines TRBV28 with TRBJ1-1; D might be TRBD1 (6 bases). This CDR3 region has 15 residues. In germline, CDR1 is MDHEN, CDR2 SYDVKM. The V and J ends lost 7 bases and 2 bases respectively, with 17 bases between them. CDR3 sequence: CASTPAPGANTEAFF. The CDR3 region has the DNA TGTGCCAGCACACCCGCCCCAGGGGCCAACACTGAAGCTTTCTTT.

V and J are TRBV7-2 and TRBJ1-4, with D possibly TRBD1 on 6 matching bases. V was shortened by 4 bases and J by 8 bases, with 11 bases between the two germline ends. The germline V gene encodes CDR1 SGHTA and CDR2 FQGNSA. The CDR3 consists of 13 residues. The CDR3 is CASSSSTGEKLFF. Here the CDR3 DNA reads TGTGCCAGCAGCTCAAGCACAGGGGAAAAACTGTTTTTT.

The table lists this clone with a count of one. The chain is built from TRBV19 and TRBJ2-2; 10 bases agree with TRBD2. V dropped 7 bases and J dropped 6; count of bases not matched to a gene: 14. Germline values: CDR1 LNHDA, CDR2 SQIVND (reference sequence). This CDR3 has 17 residues. The CDR3: CASTIRHVAGGAGELFF. The CDR3 DNA reads TGTGCCAGTACAATTAGGCATGTAGCGGGAGGAGCCGGGGAGCTGTTTTTT.

The chain recombines TRBV6-4 with TRBJ1-2; D is ambiguous. V lost 0 bases and J 11 bases, leaving 13 bases between the germline ends. This CDR3 has 13 residues. Germline loops: CDR1 MRHNA, CDR2 SNTAGT. Here the CDR3 DNA reads TGTGCCAGCAGTGACTCGAGTAAGCGCCGATACACCTTC. Encoded protein: CASSDSSKRRYTF.

This clone was seen just once. The chain couples TRBV11-1 to TRBJ2-1; 8 bases map to TRBD2. Germline V gene sequence: CDR1 SGHAT, CDR2 FQDESV (reference sequence). V was clipped by 6 bases and J by 8 bases; unmatched bases: 12. The CDR3 runs 15 residues. This CDR3 is CASSDPGLGADEQFF. CDR3 in DNA: TGTGCCAGCAGTGACCCGGGACTAGGTGCCGATGAGCAGTTCTTC.

The rearrangement uses TRBV30 and TRBJ2-7, with TRBD2 identical over 8 bases. CDR3 length: 14 amino acids. The V gene end was trimmed by 4 bases and the J gene end by 1 base; junction bases not matched to a gene: 6. Germline V gene sequence: CDR1 GTSNPN, CDR2 SVGIG (reference sequence). CDR3: CAWTEGGRSYEQYF. The CDR3 DNA sequence: TGTGCCTGGACCGAGGGCGGGAGGTCCTACGAGCAGTACTTC.

This clone has a single count. J is TRBJ2-1 and V is TRBV13; 13 bases agree with TRBD2. This CDR3 comprises 15 residues. V gave up 6 bases and J gave up 8 bases; unmatched junction bases: 7. Germline CDR1 is PRHDT and CDR2 is FYEKMQ (reference sequence). CDR3 residues: CASSLLAGGRHEQFF. The CDR3 DNA sequence: TGTGCCAGCAGTTTACTAGCGGGAGGGCGCCATGAGCAGTTCTTC.

V is TRBV10-3 and J is TRBJ1-2; perhaps TRBD1 as D (5 bases). Trimming cost V 3 bases and J 0 bases, with 11 bases left between them. This CDR3 has 15 residues. Per the germline V gene, CDR1 is ENHRY and CDR2 is SYGVKD. This CDR3 reads CAISEEGAPNYGYTF. CDR3 DNA sequence: TGTGCCATCAGTGAAGAAGGGGCTCCTAACTATGGCTACACCTTC.

The V call is TRBV4-1, the J call TRBJ2-2; TRBD2 matches 11 bases. CDR1 MGHRA and CDR2 YSYEKL come from the germline V gene. J gave up 7 bases and V 2 bases, and 6 bases lay outside the gene matches. This CDR3 region has 16 residues. This chain's CDR3 is CASSQHTSGSGGELFF. CDR3 sequence (DNA): TGCGCCAGCAGCCAACACACTAGCGGGAGCGGCGGGGAGCTGTTTTTT.

This chain joins TRBV9 and TRBJ2-1; 9 bases fit TRBD2. The ends lost 6 bases at V and 0 bases at J; junction bases unmatched: 13. The germline CDR1 and CDR2 sequences are SGDLS and YYNGEE. The CDR3 length is 18 residues. The CDR3 reads CASTQGLAGWSSYNEQFF. In DNA form, the CDR3 reads TGTGCCAGCACCCAGGGGCTAGCGGGATGGAGCTCCTACAATGAGCAGTTCTTC.

This chain links TRBV7-9 with TRBJ2-3; TRBD1 matches at 10 bases. Per the germline V gene, CDR1 is SEHNR and CDR2 is FQNEAQ (reference sequence). CDR3 length: 16 amino acids. V gave up 4 bases and J gave up 3 bases; unmatched junction bases: 7. CDR3 sequence: CASSWDRGIQTDTQYF. The DNA for the CDR3 is TGTGCCAGCAGCTGGGACAGGGGTATACAAACAGATACGCAGTATTTT.

The chain couples TRBV30 to TRBJ2-1; possibly TRBD2 for D (5 bases). From germline, CDR1 is GTSNPN and CDR2 SVGIG (reference sequence). The CDR3 has 19 residues. The V and J ends lost 0 bases and 8 bases respectively, with 29 bases between them. The CDR3 nucleotides read TGTGCCTGGAGTGTAAGCGGAGAGGCACCGGGCCTGGTCGCCCATGAGCAGTTCTTC. This gives the protein CAWSVSGEAPGLVAHEQFF. The full variable domain, in which reference TRBV30 and TRBJ2-1 provide the parts outside the CDR3, is SQTIHQWPATLVQPVGSPLSLECTVEGTSNPNLYWYRQAAGRGLQLLFYSVGIGQISSEVPQNLSASRPQDRQFILSSKKLLLSDSGFYLCAWSVSGEAPGLVAHEQFFGPGTRLTVL.

This rearrangement joins TRBV7-2 to TRBJ2-1; weak D call: TRBD2 (5 bases). Germline loops: CDR1 SGHTA, CDR2 FQGNSA. The V gene lost 2 bases and the J gene lost 6 bases, with 14 bases spanning the gap. CDR3 length: 15 residues. This chain's CDR3 is CASSLWESPANEQFF. The CDR3 DNA sequence: TGTGCCAGCAGCTTATGGGAGTCACCCGCCAATGAGCAGTTCTTC.

The chain links TRBV12-5 to TRBJ2-7, with TRBD1 identical over 8 bases. Unmatched junction bases numbered 1, after V lost 0 bases and J lost 6 bases. From germline, CDR1 is LGHNT and CDR2 FRNRAP. The CDR3 length is 13 residues. The CDR3 sequence: CASGLVTGGEQYF. In DNA form, the CDR3 reads TGTGCTAGTGGTTTGGTTACAGGGGGCGAGCAGTACTTC.

This rearrangement joins TRBV5-1 to TRBJ2-2; 13 bases agree with TRBD2. This CDR3 is built from 18 residues. Germline V gene lookup returns CDR1 SGHRS and CDR2 YFSETQ. Unmatched junction bases numbered 4, after V lost 2 bases and J lost 0 bases. CDR3 residues: CASSLPGLAGPNTGELFF. The CDR3 DNA follows: TGCGCCAGCAGCTTACCGGGACTAGCGGGACCGAACACCGGGGAGCTGTTTTTT.

As to this clone: Other DNA sequences in this sample translate to the same CDR3. The V and J genes are TRBV7-3 and TRBJ2-5, with D possibly matching TRBD2 (7 bases). Trimming pared 3 bases from V and 2 bases from J, leaving 13 bases between. The CDR3 covers 15 residues. Germline CDR1 is SGHTA and CDR2 is FQGTGA. The CDR3 nucleotides are TGTGCCAGCAGCTTGGGGGGGACACTACAAGAGACCCAGTACTTC. Residues: CASSLGGTLQETQYF.